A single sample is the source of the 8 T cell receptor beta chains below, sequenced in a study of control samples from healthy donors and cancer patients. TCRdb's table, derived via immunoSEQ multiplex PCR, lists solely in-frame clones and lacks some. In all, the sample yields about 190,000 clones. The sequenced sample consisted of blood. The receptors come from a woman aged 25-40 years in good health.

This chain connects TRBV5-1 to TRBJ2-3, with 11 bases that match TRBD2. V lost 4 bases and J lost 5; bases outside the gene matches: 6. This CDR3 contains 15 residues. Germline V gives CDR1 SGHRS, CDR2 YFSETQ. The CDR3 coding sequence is TGCGCCAGCAGCCCTAGCGGGGGGCCACTAGATACGCAGTATTTT. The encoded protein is CASSPSGGPLDTQYF.

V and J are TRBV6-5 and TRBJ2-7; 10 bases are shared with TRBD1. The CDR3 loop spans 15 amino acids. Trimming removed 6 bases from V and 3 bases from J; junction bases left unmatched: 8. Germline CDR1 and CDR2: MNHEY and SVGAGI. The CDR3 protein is CASSSDRGHGYEQYF. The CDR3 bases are TGTGCCAGCAGCTCTGACAGGGGGCATGGCTACGAGCAGTACTTC.

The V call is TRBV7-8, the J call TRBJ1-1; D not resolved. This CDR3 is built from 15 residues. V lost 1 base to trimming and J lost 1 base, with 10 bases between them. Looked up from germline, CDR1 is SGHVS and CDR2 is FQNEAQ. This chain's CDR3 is CASSLGGGTNTEAFF. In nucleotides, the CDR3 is TGTGCCAGCAGCTTAGGAGGCGGTACGAACACTGAAGCTTTCTTT.

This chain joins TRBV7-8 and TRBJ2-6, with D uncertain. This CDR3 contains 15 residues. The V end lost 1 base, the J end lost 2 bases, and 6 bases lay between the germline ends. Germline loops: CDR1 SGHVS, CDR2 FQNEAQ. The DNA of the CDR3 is TGTGCCAGCAGCTTAGGTCTCGCTGGGGCCAACGTCCTGACTTTC. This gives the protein CASSLGLAGANVLTF.

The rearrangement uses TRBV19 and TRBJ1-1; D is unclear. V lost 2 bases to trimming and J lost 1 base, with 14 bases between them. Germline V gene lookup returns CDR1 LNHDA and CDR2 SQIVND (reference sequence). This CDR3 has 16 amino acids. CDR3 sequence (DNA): TGTGCCAGTAGTATACTAACCGCCTTGGGGAACACTGAAGCTTTCTTT. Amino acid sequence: CASSILTALGNTEAFF.

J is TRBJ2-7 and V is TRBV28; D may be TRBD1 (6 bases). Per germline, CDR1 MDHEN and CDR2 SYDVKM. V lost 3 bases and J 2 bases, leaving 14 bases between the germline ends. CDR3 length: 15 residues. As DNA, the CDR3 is TGTGCCAGCAGTTTGTTTGGGGGCTCGACCTACGAGCAGTACTTC. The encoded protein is CASSLFGGSTYEQYF.

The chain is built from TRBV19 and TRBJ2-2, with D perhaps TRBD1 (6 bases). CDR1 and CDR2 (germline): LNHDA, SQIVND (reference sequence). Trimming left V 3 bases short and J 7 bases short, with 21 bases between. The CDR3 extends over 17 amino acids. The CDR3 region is CASSIGSSGEVGGELFF. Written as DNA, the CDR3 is TGTGCCAGTAGTATCGGGTCCTCAGGGGAAGTTGGCGGGGAGCTGTTTTTT.

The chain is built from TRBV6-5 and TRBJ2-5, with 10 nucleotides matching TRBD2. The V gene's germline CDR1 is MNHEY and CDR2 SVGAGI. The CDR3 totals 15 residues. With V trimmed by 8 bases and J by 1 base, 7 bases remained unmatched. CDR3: CASAGVAGGQETQYF. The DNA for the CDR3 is TGTGCCAGCGCCGGGGTAGCGGGGGGCCAAGAGACCCAGTACTTC.